Following are 9 T cell receptor beta chains from one sample sequenced in a study of CD8 T cells in ankylosing spondylitis. General study findings and limits: Within ankylosing spondylitis blood, a TCR beta motif made up of several highly homologous variants appeared to be characteristic.

TCRdb reprocessed the 5' RACE reads via MiXCR and lists one record per CDR3 protein. The sample has around 490,000 distinct CDR3 sequences, approximately 5.3% seen once; the top ten hold around 3.4%. For these TCRs, the target antigens are not known. The source material was blood, either unsorted or a sorted T cell fraction (not recorded which). These receptors were collected from a male donor with ankylosing spondylitis.

This clonotype showed up just a few times. The chain employs TRBV4-1 and TRBJ1-2; 11 bases agree with TRBD1. CDR1 and CDR2 from the germline V gene are MGHRA and YSYEKL. CDR3 length: 15 amino acids. The V and J ends lost 4 bases and 5 bases, in that order; junction bases with no gene match: 6. CDR3 residues: CASSRGQGAKYGYTF. The CDR3 bases are TGCGCCAGCAGCCGAGGACAGGGGGCGAAGTATGGCTACACCTTC.

This clonotype was seen at least ten times. V usage is TRBV29-1 and J usage is TRBJ2-3; D gene uncertain. Trimming stripped 4 bases from V and 7 bases from J, with 9 bases between. Germline CDR1 is SQVTM and CDR2 is ANQGSEA. The CDR3 is made up of 11 amino acids. The CDR3 region has the DNA TGCAGCGTTGTTCCCCTTAATACGCAGTATTTT. Its protein is CSVVPLNTQYF.

This clonotype was seen repeatedly, ten times or more. The gene calls are TRBV11-1 and TRBJ2-3; 7 bases align to TRBD1. The CDR3 is 17 amino acids. The junction had 13 bases not matched to a gene; V was cut back by 5 bases and J by 2 bases. Germline values: CDR1 SGHAT, CDR2 FQDESV (reference sequence). The CDR3 is CASSPIHRQGYTDTQYF. The CDR3 coding sequence is TGTGCCAGCAGCCCCATCCATCGACAGGGCTACACAGATACGCAGTATTTT.

The table lists this clonotype with many counts. The V gene is TRBV15, the J gene TRBJ2-3; D might be TRBD1 (6 bases). The CDR3 is made up of 15 amino acids. Germline V gene data show CDR1 as LNHNV and CDR2 as YYDKDF (reference sequence). Deletions cut 9 bases from V and 0 bases from J, with 16 bases between. The CDR3 spells CATRQGGSSTDTQYF. CDR3 sequence (DNA): TGTGCCACTAGACAAGGGGGATCTAGCACAGATACGCAGTATTTT.

This clonotype was seen many times. V gene TRBV7-9 combines with J gene TRBJ2-1; D is unclear. Germline V gives CDR1 SEHNR, CDR2 FQNEAQ (reference sequence). CDR3 length: 16 amino acids. The ends were cut back, 3 bases at V and 10 bases at J, with 22 bases in the middle. The CDR3 DNA sequence: TGTGCCAGCAGCTTTACATCCCGGATGCCGGACGGGGAGCAGTTCTTC. Amino acids: CASSFTSRMPDGEQFF.

In its sample, this clonotype was seen a few times. This chain uses TRBV7-9 with TRBJ2-7; D assignment may be TRBD1 or TRBD2 (5 bases each). Trimming removed 7 bases at V and 0 bases at J, with 10 bases between. The CDR3 has 13 amino acids. Per the germline V gene, CDR1 is SEHNR and CDR2 is FQNEAQ (reference sequence). The DNA for the CDR3 is TGTGCCAGCACCCGAGGGGCCTCCTACGAGCAGTACTTC. It specifies CASTRGASYEQYF. The variable domain in full, completed from reference TRBV7-9 and TRBJ2-7, reads DTGVSQNPRHKITKRGQNVTFRCDPISEHNRLYWYRQTLGQGPEFLTYFQNEAQLEKSRLLSDRFSAERPKGSFSTLEIQRTEQGDSAMYLCASTRGASYEQYFGPGTRLTVT.

The CDR3 DNA reads TGCGCCAGCAGCCAACTAGCGGGACTTTCCTACAATGAGCAGTTCTTC. Amino acid sequence: CASSQLAGLSYNEQFF. This sequence joins TRBV4-3 and TRBJ2-1; 9 bases are shared with TRBD2. The CDR3 runs to 16 residues. With V trimmed by 2 bases and J by 1 base, 3 bases remained unmatched. Germline lookup yields CDR1 LGHNA and CDR2 YSLEER.

This clonotype occurred many times. In nucleotides, the CDR3 is TGTGCCAGTAAGACAGACACCTACGAGCAGTACTTC. Its protein product is CASKTDTYEQYF. This rearrangement joins TRBV7-8 to TRBJ2-7; TRBD1 is a possible D gene (5 bases). With 9 bases removed from V and 2 bases from J, the gap between germline ends came to 11 bases. The germline V gene encodes CDR1 SGHVS and CDR2 FQNEAQ. This CDR3 has 12 residues.

This clonotype was picked up many times. This rearrangement joins TRBV4-3 to TRBJ1-1; a weak D match, TRBD1 (6 bases). V lost 2 bases, J lost 6 bases, and 10 bases lay in between. Germline lookup yields CDR1 LGHNA and CDR2 YSLEER. The length of the CDR3 is 13 residues. The CDR3 here is CASSQRGAPEAFF. CDR3 nucleotide sequence: TGCGCCAGCAGCCAAAGGGGGGCACCTGAAGCTTTCTTT.